In this sample, the clone carrying this T cell receptor beta chain turned up a few times. The data are from a study of T cells in Graves' hyperthyroidism and ophthalmopathy. RNA transcripts were the template for amplifying TCR beta CDR3 regions. The TCR CDR3 was amplified in a first-round RT-PCR using the HTBI primer set. Via MiXCR, TCRdb re-called the multiplex PCR reads, giving one row per CDR3 protein. The profile covers roughly 200,000 distinct CDR3 sequences, with about 17% appearing a single time and about 41% taken by the ten largest. CDR3 length: 15 amino acids. CDR1 and CDR2 (germline): MNHEY, SMNVEV (reference sequence). V lost 3 bases, J lost 7 bases, and 5 bases stayed unmatched.

The TCR sequence derives from a man aged 40-55 years with Graves' hyperthyroidism. Input material: blood. The chain has TRBV27 and TRBJ1-6, with TRBD1 matching over 8 bases. DNA of the CDR3: TGTGCCAGCAGTTTTACGACAGGGGTGAATTCACCCCTCCACTTT. This encodes CASSFTTGVNSPLHF.